The rows below give T cell receptor beta chains drawn from one sample of a study of shared T cell receptors in the human thymus. Profiling relied on immunoSEQ multiplex PCR, and the TCRdb table lists in-frame clones only, not all of them. The data contain fewer than 700,000 clones, 70% to 90% of them singletons. These data also featured in a second study, about human thymus T cells.

The sequenced sample consisted of thymocytes. These receptors came from a boy younger than two with a congenital heart defect. The CDR3 runs from the conserved cysteine through the conserved F or W. Fields, in order: clone size, D gene, J gene, V gene, CDR3 protein, CDR3 DNA. A D gene is named only where the DNA matches it firmly. Clone size is not always given. Where it is, it says once, few, many or a class for expanded clones.

NA,TRBD2,TRBJ2-3,TRBV2,CASSCTSGSDGTDTQYF,TGTGCCAGCAGTTGTACTAGCGGGAGCGATGGCACAGATACGCAGTATTTT
NA,TRBD1,TRBJ2-5,TRBV18,CASSQGAEEETQYF,TGTGCCAGCTCACAGGGGGCGGAGGAAGAGACCCAGTACTTC
NA,TRBD1,TRBJ2-7,TRBV15,CATSPRQGPSYEQYF,TGTGCCACCAGCCCTCGACAGGGACCCTCCTACGAGCAGTACTTC
NA,TRBD1,TRBJ1-1,TRBV5-6,CASSLCGTGGENTEAFF,TGTGCCAGCAGCTTGTGTGGGACAGGGGGCGAGAACACTGAAGCTTTCTTT
NA,NA,TRBJ2-1,TRBV9,CASSSSGNSSYNEQFF,TGTGCCAGCAGCTCCAGCGGTAATAGCTCCTACAATGAGCAGTTCTTC
NA,TRBD2,TRBJ2-3,TRBV5-6,CASSLYGTSARGDTQYF,TGTGCCAGCAGCTTGTATGGGACTAGCGCAAGGGGGGATACGCAGTATTTT
NA,NA,TRBJ1-1,TRBV5-4,CASSLGPTGNTEAFF,TGTGCCAGCAGCTTAGGACCCACAGGGAACACTGAAGCTTTCTTT
NA,NA,TRBJ1-1,TRBV9,CASSVDGGNTFF,TGTGCCAGCAGCGTAGATGGAGGGAATACTTTCTTT
NA,TRBD2,TRBJ2-7,TRBV5-6,CASSLIGLAGDPYEQYF,TGTGCCAGCAGCTTAATTGGACTAGCGGGAGATCCCTACGAGCAGTACTTC
once,NA,TRBJ1-2,TRBV29-1,CSVVPRGTYYGYTF,TGCAGCGTTGTCCCCAGGGGCACGTACTATGGCTACACCTTC
NA,TRBD2,TRBJ2-7,TRBV19,CASSPRLAETYEQYF,TGTGCCAGTAGTCCACGACTAGCGGAAACCTACGAGCAGTACTTC
NA,NA,TRBJ2-7,TRBV30,CAWSVQDRNLYEQYF,TGTGCCTGGAGTGTCCAGGACAGAAATCTCTACGAGCAGTACTTC
NA,TRBD2,TRBJ2-2,TRBV10-1,CASSEPKTSGRGNTGELFF,TGCGCCAGCAGTGAGCCTAAGACTAGCGGGAGGGGTAACACCGGGGAGCTGTTTTTT
NA,NA,TRBJ1-2,TRBV29-1,CSVGPRVYGYTF,TGCAGCGTTGGGCCCAGGGTCTATGGCTACACCTTC
NA,TRBD1,TRBJ1-2,TRBV9,CASSGRTGGRGYTF,TGTGCCAGCAGCGGAAGGACAGGAGGACGTGGCTACACCTTC
NA,NA,TRBJ2-6,TRBV6-5,CASRYSGANVLTF,TGTGCCAGCAGGTACTCTGGGGCCAACGTCCTGACTTTC
NA,TRBD2,TRBJ2-7,TRBV14,CASSQPSGGPYEQYF,TGTGCCAGCAGCCAACCGAGCGGGGGACCCTACGAGCAGTACTTC
NA,TRBD2,TRBJ2-7,TRBV6-1,CASSQTGGGHEQYF,TGTGCCAGCAGTCAGACGGGGGGGGGCCACGAGCAGTACTTC
NA,NA,TRBJ2-2,TRBV4-3,CASSQGRAGELFF,TGCGCCAGCAGCCAAGGGAGGGCCGGGGAGCTGTTTTTT
NA,TRBD1,TRBJ1-2,TRBV19,CASTVRTGGGYTF,TGTGCCAGTACCGTTAGGACAGGCGGCGGCTACACCTTC
NA,TRBD2,TRBJ2-1,TRBV4-1,CASSQVRLAGDNEQFF,TGCGCCAGCAGCCAAGTACGGCTAGCGGGAGACAATGAGCAGTTCTTC
NA,TRBD2,TRBJ2-5,TRBV29-1,CSVRVSGRPQETQYF,TGCAGCGTTCGGGTAAGCGGGAGGCCACAAGAGACCCAGTACTTC
NA,TRBD1,TRBJ2-5,TRBV2,CASTPPLPGDRDDF,TGTGCCAGCACACCACCCCTCCCCGGGGACAGGGACGACTTC
NA,TRBD1,TRBJ2-7,TRBV28,CASSNQDRVYEQYF,TGTGCCAGCAGTAACCAGGACAGGGTCTACGAGCAGTACTTC
NA,NA,TRBJ2-7,TRBV27,CASIPSGGHEQYF,TGTGCCAGCATCCCTTCAGGGGGGCACGAGCAGTACTTC
NA,NA,TRBJ2-5,TRBV6-6,CASSYPSRETQYF,TGTGCCAGCAGTTACCCTAGCCGGGAGACCCAGTACTTC
NA,NA,TRBJ2-7,TRBV6-1,CASSEQGHVAAYEQYF,TGTGCCAGCAGTGAACAGGGCCACGTGGCTGCCTACGAGCAGTACTTC
few,TRBD2,TRBJ2-7,TRBV4-3,CASSQGREANNEQYF,TGCGCCAGCAGCCAGGGGCGGGAGGCCAACAACGAGCAGTACTTC
NA,TRBD2,TRBJ2-5,TRBV7-8,CASSSIPGLAGKETQYF,TGTGCCAGCAGCTCAATACCGGGACTAGCGGGCAAAGAGACCCAGTACTTC
NA,NA,TRBJ2-3,TRBV29-1,CSVGVRRSGTDTQYF,TGCAGCGTTGGCGTGAGGCGGTCCGGCACAGATACGCAGTATTTT
NA,NA,TRBJ1-2,TRBV11-2,CASSLSGDYGYTF,TGTGCCAGCAGCCTCTCGGGGGACTATGGCTACACCTTC
NA,TRBD2,TRBJ2-3,TRBV4-1,CASRLLAGVADTQYF,TGCGCCAGCAGGTTACTAGCGGGAGTTGCAGATACGCAGTATTTT
NA,TRBD2,TRBJ2-7,TRBV30,CAWNGTSGRADYYEQYF,TGTGCCTGGAACGGGACTAGCGGGAGGGCCGATTATTACGAGCAGTACTTC